This T cell receptor beta chain was retrieved from a study of blood T cell repertoires in COVID-19. Some clones are missing from TCRdb's copy, which holds only in-frame ones; the method was immunoSEQ multiplex PCR. This table holds fewer than 200,000 clones, about 85% found once. The length of the CDR3 is 12 residues. Germline CDR1 and CDR2: LNHDA and SQIVND (reference sequence). J was trimmed by 7 bases and V by 7 bases; bases with no gene match: 3. The source material was peripheral blood. The sequence derives from a man aged 55 to 70 who had recovered from COVID-19. The V gene is TRBV19, the J gene TRBJ2-1; 8 nucleotides align to TRBD2. Here the CDR3 reads CASNGGANEQFF. As DNA, the CDR3 is TGTGCCAGTAACGGGGGGGCAAATGAGCAGTTCTTC.